This T cell receptor beta chain was profiled in a study of T cells in Graves' hyperthyroidism and ophthalmopathy. Findings and caveats of the study: Most clonotypes that expanded in the thyroid above 0.001 also showed up in blood.

TCR beta CDR3 region amplification was performed from RNA transcripts. First-round RT-PCR targeting the TCR CDR3 was performed with the HTBI primer set. MiXCR was run by TCRdb on the multiplex PCR reads, yielding one entry per CDR3 protein. This table has about 290,000 distinct CDR3 sequences, roughly an eighth appearing once. V was pared by 2 bases and J by 14 bases, with 17 bases between. Germline V gives CDR1 SGDLS, CDR2 YYNGEE. This CDR3 is built from 14 residues. As for this clonotype: The antigen is undetermined.

Used for diagnoses were clinical symptoms, serum thyroxine and TRAb, thyroid ultrasound and orbital computed tomography. This chain joins TRBV9 and TRBJ1-6, with D uncertain. Sequencing was done on a sample of blood. This TCR was recovered from a woman in her thirties or forties with Graves' hyperthyroidism. CDR3 protein: CASSVGISGVALHF. In DNA, the CDR3 is TGTGCCAGCAGCGTCGGCATCTCCGGGGTGGCCCTCCACTTT.